Listed below are T cell receptor beta chains from one sample, sequenced in a study of spatial heterogeneity in lung cancer. One entry per CDR3 protein, called by TCRdb with MiXCR from the 5' RACE reads. The sample yields approximately 23,000 distinct CDR3 sequences, more than 4.5% seen once. The sequencing here drew on lung tumor tissue, taken at surgery. These receptors were collected from a male donor with early-stage non-small cell lung cancer. The CDR3 runs from the conserved cysteine through the conserved F or W. A D gene is named only where the DNA matches it firmly. Clone size, where shown, is once, few, many, or a class for clones that have expanded.

clone size,D gene,J gene,V gene,CDR3 protein,CDR3 DNA
many,-,TRBJ2-7,TRBV5-1,CASSLRVGEQYF,TGCGCCAGCAGCTTACGGGTTGGGGAGCAGTACTTC
many,TRBD1,TRBJ1-6,TRBV9,CASSATGQGRRNSPLHF,TGTGCCAGCAGCGCAACGGGACAGGGGAGGAGGAATTCACCCCTCCACTTT
-,-,TRBJ1-2,TRBV30,CAWSVPHSLATVYGYTF,TGTGCCTGGAGTGTACCCCATTCATTGGCGACAGTCTATGGCTACACCTTC
many,-,TRBJ1-1,TRBV6-6,CASSYQGMNTEAFF,TGTGCCAGCAGTTATCAGGGGATGAACACTGAAGCTTTCTTT
many,-,TRBJ1-3,TRBV7-6,CASSKSGNTIYF,TGTGCCAGCTCCAAGTCTGGAAACACCATATATTTT
many,TRBD1,TRBJ2-7,TRBV7-2,CASSPLGQGVAEQYF,TGTGCCAGCAGCCCCTTGGGACAGGGGGTTGCCGAGCAGTACTTC
many,-,TRBJ2-2,TRBV11-2,CASSLRAGSSGELFF,TGTGCCAGCAGCTTACGGGCAGGGAGTTCCGGGGAGCTGTTTTTT
many,TRBD2,TRBJ2-3,TRBV28,CASSPSLTSGNSNTQYF,TGTGCCAGCAGCCCTTCCCTGACTAGCGGGAATTCAAATACGCAGTATTTT
medium-sized,TRBD1,TRBJ1-1,TRBV6-5,CASSLIPGQANTEAFF,TGTGCCAGCAGCCTGATCCCGGGACAGGCGAACACTGAAGCTTTCTTT
many,-,TRBJ2-3,TRBV28,CATYKLDVFSTDTQYF,TGTGCCACGTACAAACTAGATGTCTTTAGCACAGATACGCAGTATTTT
-,-,TRBJ2-1,TRBV29-1,CSVDMGQGNEQFF,TGCAGCGTTGATATGGGGCAGGGGAATGAGCAGTTCTTC
few,TRBD2,TRBJ2-1,TRBV5-5,CVSSLLTSAYNEQFF,TGTGTCAGCAGCTTGCTAACTAGCGCATACAATGAGCAGTTCTTC
many,TRBD1,TRBJ2-3,TRBV7-2,CASSSRQGGTDTQYF,TGTGCCAGCAGCTCCCGACAGGGGGGGACAGATACGCAGTATTTT
many,-,TRBJ2-5,TRBV30,CAWSVGVKETQYF,TGTGCCTGGAGTGTAGGTGTGAAAGAGACCCAGTACTTC
-,-,TRBJ2-3,TRBV7-2,CASSLAVRTTDTQYF,TGTGCCAGCAGCTTAGCGGTTCGTACCACAGATACGCAGTATTTT
many,-,TRBJ1-4,TRBV28,CASSLGGDNEKLFF,TGTGCCAGCAGTTTAGGCGGGGATAATGAAAAACTGTTTTTT